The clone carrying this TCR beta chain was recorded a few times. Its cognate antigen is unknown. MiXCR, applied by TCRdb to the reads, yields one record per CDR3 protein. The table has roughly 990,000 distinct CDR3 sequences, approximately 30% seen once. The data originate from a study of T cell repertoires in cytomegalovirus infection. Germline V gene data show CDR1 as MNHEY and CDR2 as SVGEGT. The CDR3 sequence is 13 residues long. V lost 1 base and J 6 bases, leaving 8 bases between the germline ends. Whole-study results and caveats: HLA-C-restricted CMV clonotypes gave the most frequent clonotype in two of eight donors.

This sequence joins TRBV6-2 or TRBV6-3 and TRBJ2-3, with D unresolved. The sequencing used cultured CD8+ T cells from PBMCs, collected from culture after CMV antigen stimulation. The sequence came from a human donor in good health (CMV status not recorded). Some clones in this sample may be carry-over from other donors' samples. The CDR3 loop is CASSYFKADTQYF. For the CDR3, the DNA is TGTGCCAGCAGTTACTTCAAGGCCGATACGCAGTATTTT.